This entry features one TCR beta chain sequence. This record belongs to a study of lymphopenia after photon versus proton radiotherapy. The CDR3 extends over 12 amino acids. V was clipped by 8 bases and J by 2 bases, with 10 bases between them. Per germline, CDR1 SEHNR and CDR2 FQNEAQ (reference sequence). Here immunoSEQ multiplex PCR was the method, and the copy in TCRdb shows in-frame clones only, minus some. The data show some 44,000 clones, around 86% seen once. The gene calls are TRBV7-9 and TRBJ2-7; D may be TRBD1 (6 bases). The source material was peripheral blood, sampled from a patient treated with proton-based radiotherapy. This receptor was obtained from a woman in her sixties or seventies with pancreatic cancer. CDR3 sequence: CASRRTAYEQYF. As DNA, the CDR3 is TGTGCCAGCCGGCGGACAGCCTACGAGCAGTACTTC.